The source of this TCR beta chain is a study of blood T cell repertoires in COVID-19. On the study more broadly: Italy, Spain and the United States were the sources of the convalescent and acute COVID-19 samples. Nucleic acid was either cDNA or gDNA, and it came from T cells, B-cell-depleted T cells, or PBMCs.

Authors' processing steps: Estimated nucleated cell counts came from reference gene primer amplification. TCRdb's table, derived via immunoSEQ multiplex PCR, lists solely in-frame clones and lacks some. From that table come the V and J calls and clone size; the DNA was used to work out D and trimming. The sample has some 94,000 clones; just under 90% are singletons. The receptor comes from a human donor in a cohort sampled during active COVID-19. Sequenced sample: peripheral blood.

CDR3 nucleotide sequence: TGTGCCAGCAGTAAAAGCACAGGGGACTATGGCTACACCTTC. Translation gives CASSKSTGDYGYTF. This chain joins TRBV28 and TRBJ1-2; 7 positions agree with TRBD1. V shed 5 bases and J 3 bases; nucleotides not matched to a gene: 6. Germline loops: CDR1 MDHEN, CDR2 SYDVKM. The CDR3 spans 14 residues.